This TCR beta chain was sequenced for a study of T-cell reconstitution after alpha-beta-depleted transplantation in children. Study-level points and caveats: Reported findings indicate that, about two months after transplant, alpha-beta T cells came from several hundred expanded clones, which were derived from non-depleted graft cells. At the one-year point after transplant, T-cell counts and TCRbeta diversity were found to come mostly from T cells that had been newly produced. At day 60, the high TCRbeta diversity found in some patients originated from recipient T cells and thymic progenitors that had survived.

This clonotype was seen a handful of times. No antigen is known for it. TCRbeta library preparation incorporated unique molecular identifiers. TCRdb itself ran the PCR reads through MiXCR, one entry per CDR3 protein. The sample has hundreds of thousands of distinct CDR3 sequences, 20% to 25% seen once. The sequence was collected from a boy younger than two who had a stem cell transplant for acute myeloid leukemia, so the T cells may come from the graft donor. This specimen was PBMCs, mostly from graft donor cells, taken 360 days after TCRalphabeta/CD19-depleted stem cell transplant.

The CDR3 sequence: CSASEGGPRGKLFF. DNA of the CDR3: TGCAGTGCTAGCGAAGGGGGCCCCCGAGGGAAACTGTTTTTT. The rearrangement links TRBV20-1 to TRBJ1-4; 7 positions agree with TRBD1. The CDR3 spans 14 residues. From germline, CDR1 is DFQATT and CDR2 SNEGSKA (reference sequence). With V trimmed by 3 bases and J by 11 bases, 12 bases remained unmatched.